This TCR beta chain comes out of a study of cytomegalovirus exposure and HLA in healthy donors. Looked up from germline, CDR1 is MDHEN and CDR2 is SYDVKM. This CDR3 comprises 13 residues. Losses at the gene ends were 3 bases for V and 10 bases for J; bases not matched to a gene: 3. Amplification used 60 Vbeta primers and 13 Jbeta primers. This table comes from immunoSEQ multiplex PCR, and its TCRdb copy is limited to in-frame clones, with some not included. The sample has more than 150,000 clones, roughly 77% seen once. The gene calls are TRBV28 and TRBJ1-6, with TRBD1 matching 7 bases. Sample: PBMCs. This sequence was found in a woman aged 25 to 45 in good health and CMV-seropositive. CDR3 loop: CASSLGRGSPLHF. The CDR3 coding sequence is TGTGCCAGCAGTTTGGGCAGGGGGTCACCCCTCCACTTT. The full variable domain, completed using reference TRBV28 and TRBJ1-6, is DVKVTQSSRYLVKRTGEKVFLECVQDMDHENMFWYRQDPGLGLRLIYFSYDVKMKEKGDIPEGYSVSREKKERFSLILESASTNQTSMYLCASSLGRGSPLHFGNGTRLTVT.